Presented here are 16 T cell receptor beta chains from one specimen sequenced in a study of blood T cell repertoires in COVID-19 (dated by TCRdb to about 2020). Library generation was performed with the immunoSEQ multiplex PCR assay. TCRdb limited this immuneACCESS table to in-frame rearrangements with V and J called. A share of clones is missing; checked studies link under half to unresolved V genes, and the rest is unexplained. Within this sample are 150,000 to 200,000 clones, with over 80% of them counted one time only. Together, the top ten hold 3.5% to 5% of the sample. Material for sequencing was peripheral blood. All receptors come from a woman aged 50 to 60 with acute or convalescent COVID-19.

V and J are TRBV19 and TRBJ1-3; 7 nucleotides agree with TRBD1. Germline CDR1 and CDR2: LNHDA and SQIVND (reference sequence). This CDR3 is 15 amino acids long. The ends lost 4 bases at V and 1 base at J; junction bases unmatched: 4. This CDR3 reads CASSTKGASGNTIYF. The DNA of the CDR3 is TGTGCCAGTAGTACTAAGGGGGCGTCTGGAAACACCATATATTTT.

The rearrangement links TRBV19 to TRBJ1-4; TRBD1 matches at 7 bases. J gave up 0 bases and V 5 bases, and 9 bases lay outside the gene matches. The V gene's germline CDR1 is LNHDA and CDR2 SQIVND (reference sequence). The CDR3 covers 17 residues. The CDR3, as DNA: TGTGCCAGTAGTCCCTCCCCTGACAGGGCAACTAATGAAAAACTGTTTTTT. It yields the protein CASSPSPDRATNEKLFF.

The count of this clone is one. This chain joins TRBV18 and TRBJ2-1; 9 nucleotides match TRBD2. This CDR3 contains 16 residues. The J segment lost 8 bases and the V segment lost 2 bases, leaving 10 bases of the junction unmatched. Germline CDR1 KGHSH, CDR2 LQKENI. The CDR3 reads CASSPKSGGGAYEQFF. In DNA, the CDR3 is TGTGCCAGCTCACCAAAGAGTGGCGGGGGGGCTTATGAGCAGTTCTTC.

The chain recombines TRBV19 with TRBJ1-5, with 9 nucleotides matching TRBD1. The CDR3 contains 13 residues. V trimming: 7 bases; J trimming: 6 bases; junction bases outside the gene matches: 4. Germline lookup yields CDR1 LNHDA and CDR2 SQIVND (reference sequence). CDR3 residues: CASTLTGGQPQHF. The CDR3 coding sequence is TGTGCCAGTACTTTGACAGGGGGTCAGCCCCAGCATTTT.

The chain couples TRBV6-5 to TRBJ1-2, with D possibly TRBD1 on 6 matching bases. Germline V CDR1 and CDR2: MNHEY, SVGAGI. Trimming stripped 6 bases from V and 0 bases from J, with 11 bases between. The CDR3 length is 14 residues. CDR3 sequence: CASRKQGANYGYTF. The CDR3 region has the DNA TGTGCCAGCAGAAAACAGGGAGCTAACTATGGCTACACCTTC.

The chain has TRBV7-2 and TRBJ2-1, with D possibly TRBD1 on 6 matching bases. Per germline, CDR1 SGHTA and CDR2 FQGNSA. There are 13 residues in the CDR3. The V end was cut by 1 base, the J end by 5 bases, with 6 bases between. CDR3: CASSLGQDNEQFF. For the CDR3, the DNA is TGTGCCAGCAGCTTAGGACAGGACAATGAGCAGTTCTTC.

The chain links TRBV25-1 to TRBJ1-1, with D uncertain. Germline assignment: CDR1 MGHDK and CDR2 SYGVNS. The length of the CDR3 is 13 residues. The germline V and J ends were trimmed by 4 bases and 6 bases, with 12 bases remaining between them. CDR3 protein: CASSVLDLAEAFF. The CDR3 nucleotides are TGTGCCAGCAGTGTACTGGACTTGGCTGAAGCTTTCTTT.

V gene TRBV6-5 combines with J gene TRBJ1-2; the D gene is possibly TRBD1 (5 bases). Germline CDR1 and CDR2: MNHEY and SVGAGI. Trimming pared 4 bases from V and 4 bases from J, leaving 13 bases between. The CDR3 is 14 amino acids. The CDR3 nucleotides are TGTGCCAGCAGTTCAGGGAGGTCTGGCTATGGCTACACCTTC. This codes for CASSSGRSGYGYTF.

This clone was observed a single time. This sequence joins TRBV6-1 and TRBJ2-7; 13 nucleotides match TRBD2. The germline CDR1 and CDR2 sequences are MNHNS and SASEGT. The CDR3 sequence is 15 residues long. The V segment lost 1 base and the J segment 4 bases; nucleotides outside the gene matches: 1. CDR3 nucleotides: TGTGCCAGCAGTGAAGGGACTAGCGGGAGTTACGAGCAGTACTTC. Encoded protein: CASSEGTSGSYEQYF.

CDR3 region: CASSSGTNYGYTF. Here the CDR3 DNA reads TGTGCCAGCAGCTCCGGGACAAACTATGGCTACACCTTC. J is TRBJ1-2 and V is TRBV28, with D tentatively TRBD1 (6 bases). Trimming cost V 6 bases and J 2 bases, with 10 bases left between them. The CDR3 contains 13 residues. Germline CDR1 reads MDHEN; CDR2 reads SYDVKM.

The chain has TRBV28 and TRBJ2-3, with 7 bases lining up with TRBD1. CDR1 and CDR2 from the germline V gene are MDHEN and SYDVKM. The CDR3 is 16 residues long. V lost 4 bases, J lost 4 bases, and 11 bases stayed unmatched. The chain's CDR3 is CASSSLTGDVPDTQYF. Here the CDR3 DNA reads TGTGCCAGCAGTTCCCTTACAGGGGACGTTCCAGATACGCAGTATTTT.

CDR3 DNA sequence: TGTGCCAGCAGTTTTCGGAGTGGCTACACCTTC. This codes for CASSFRSGYTF. The chain employs TRBV28 and TRBJ1-2, with D uncertain. V shed 3 bases and J shed 7 bases, with 6 bases lying between them. The CDR3 length is 11 residues. Per germline, CDR1 MDHEN and CDR2 SYDVKM.

The V and J genes are TRBV3-1 (or the pseudogene TRBV3-2) and TRBJ1-1; perhaps TRBD1 as D (6 bases). Germline CDR1 LGHDT, CDR2 YNNKEL (reference sequence). This CDR3 has 14 residues. Trimming pared 0 bases from V and 11 bases from J, leaving 16 bases between. CDR3 residues: CASSQDWGGRGAFF. As DNA, the CDR3 is TGTGCCAGCAGCCAAGATTGGGGGGGGCGCGGGGCTTTCTTT.

The chain links TRBV5-1 to TRBJ1-6, with TRBD1 matching over 7 bases. Losses at the gene ends were 5 bases for V and 3 bases for J; bases not matched to a gene: 8. CDR1 and CDR2 (germline): SGHRS, YFSETQ. The CDR3 is 16 amino acids. The CDR3, as DNA: TGCGCCAGCAGACCAAGCGACAGGGTCTATAATTCACCCCTCCACTTT. Translated, it gives CASRPSDRVYNSPLHF.

The V gene is TRBV14, the J gene TRBJ2-1; TRBD1 might be the D (5 bases). Per germline, CDR1 SGHDN and CDR2 FVKESK. Trimming pared 4 bases from V and 0 bases from J, leaving 19 bases between. This CDR3 has 18 residues. The CDR3 protein is CASSPPSPDSHSYNEQFF. CDR3 nucleotides: TGTGCCAGCAGCCCCCCCTCTCCTGACAGTCACTCCTACAATGAGCAGTTCTTC.

The chain couples TRBV6-5 to TRBJ1-6, with 12 positions matching TRBD1. The CDR3 loop spans 14 amino acids. The V gene's germline CDR1 is MNHEY and CDR2 SVGAGI. V dropped 5 bases and J dropped 8; count of bases not matched to a gene: 1. CDR3 sequence reads: CASSRDRGHSPLHF. As DNA, the CDR3 is TGTGCCAGCAGTCGGGACAGGGGGCATTCACCCCTCCACTTT.